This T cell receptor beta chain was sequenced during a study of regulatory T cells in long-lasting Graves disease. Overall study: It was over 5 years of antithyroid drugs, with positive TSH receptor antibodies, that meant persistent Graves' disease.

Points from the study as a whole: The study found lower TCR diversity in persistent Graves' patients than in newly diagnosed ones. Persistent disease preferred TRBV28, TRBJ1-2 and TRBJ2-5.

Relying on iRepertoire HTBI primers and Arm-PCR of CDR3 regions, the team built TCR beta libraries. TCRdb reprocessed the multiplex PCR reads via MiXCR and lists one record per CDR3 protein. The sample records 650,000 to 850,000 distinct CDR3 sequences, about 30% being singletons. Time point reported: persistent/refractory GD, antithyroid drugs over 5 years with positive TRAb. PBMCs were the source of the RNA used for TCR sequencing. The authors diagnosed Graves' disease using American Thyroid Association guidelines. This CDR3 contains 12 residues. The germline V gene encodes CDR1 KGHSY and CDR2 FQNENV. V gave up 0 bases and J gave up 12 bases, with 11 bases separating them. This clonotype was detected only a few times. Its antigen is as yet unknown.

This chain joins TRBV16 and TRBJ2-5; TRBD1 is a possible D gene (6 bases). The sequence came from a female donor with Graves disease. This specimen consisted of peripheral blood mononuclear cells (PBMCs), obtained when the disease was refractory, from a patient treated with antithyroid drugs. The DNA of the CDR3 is TGTGCCAGCAGCCAATCTTTACAGGGAGAGTACTTC. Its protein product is CASSQSLQGEYF.